Sequencing of this T cell receptor (beta chain) was carried out in a study of CD8 T cells in ankylosing spondylitis. In the case of this clonotype: Its antigen is as yet unknown.

Study-level results: Clones linked to disease were reported to show significant enrichment in matched ankylosing spondylitis synovial fluid. As for the disease-linked clones, they showed a CD8+ phenotype and occurred at relatively low frequencies in peripheral blood. In synovial fluid and blood from reactive arthritis, some motif variants were previously reported. A TCR beta motif of fewer than ten highly homologous variants seemed to mark ankylosing spondylitis blood.

From the 5' RACE reads, TCRdb called clonotypes with MiXCR, one entry per CDR3 protein. The sample includes about 300,000 distinct CDR3 sequences, 20% seen only once; the top ten take 3% to 4%. This CDR3 is 11 amino acids long. V was clipped by 1 base and J by 8 bases, with 5 bases between them. Germline V gene lookup returns CDR1 SGHVS and CDR2 FQNEAQ. Sample: blood, either unsorted or a sorted T cell fraction (not recorded which). This clonotype was obtained from a female donor with ankylosing spondylitis or in good health (not recorded which). V and J are TRBV7-8 and TRBJ2-5; no reliable D call. The CDR3 region has the DNA TGTGCCAGCAGCTTAGAGAAAACCCAGTACTTC. Its protein is CASSLEKTQYF. Full variable domain (outside the CDR3, taken from reference TRBV7-8 and TRBJ2-5): GAGVSQSPRYKVAKRGQDVALRCDPISGHVSLFWYQQALGQGPEFLTYFQNEAQLDKSGLPSDRFFAERPEGSVSTLKIQRTQQEDSAVYLCASSLEKTQYFGPGTRLLVL.